The next 23 T cell receptor beta chains were all read from a single sample in a study of cytomegalovirus exposure and HLA in healthy donors. It was with 60 Vbeta and 13 Jbeta primers that the PCR ran. Generated by immunoSEQ multiplex PCR, the TCRdb table keeps only in-frame clones and is missing some. This sample has some 180,000 clones; under 9.5% occur once, and the top ten carry 1% to 1.5%. The source material was PBMCs. Every receptor here comes from a woman aged 25 to 39 in good health and CMV-seropositive.

This clone was picked up a small number of times. V gene TRBV15 combines with J gene TRBJ2-2; 7 positions match TRBD2. CDR1 is LNHNV and CDR2 is YYDKDF in the germline V gene (reference sequence). The CDR3 is made up of 15 amino acids. In nucleotides, the CDR3 is TGTGCATGCAGGGAGTCGGGGAGGGCCGCCGGGGAGCTGTTTTTT. Protein sequence: CACRESGRAAGELFF.

This clone was picked up a small number of times. DNA of the CDR3: TGTGCCAGCAGACCGTACAGGGAGCGGGAGCAGTACTTC. Encoded protein: CASRPYREREQYF. This chain links TRBV6-6 with TRBJ2-7; D is perhaps TRBD1 (6 bases). V gave up 6 bases and J gave up 7 bases, with 16 bases separating them. This CDR3 comprises 13 residues. Germline values: CDR1 MNHNY, CDR2 SVGAGI (reference sequence).

The J gene is TRBJ2-1, the V gene TRBV27, with 7 bases fitting TRBD1. Germline V gene lookup returns CDR1 MNHEY and CDR2 SMNVEV (reference sequence). The CDR3 is made up of 12 amino acids. V lost 8 bases, J lost 4 bases, and 2 bases stayed unmatched. The chain's CDR3 is CASRDSYNEQFF. For the CDR3, the DNA is TGTGCCAGCCGGGACAGTTACAATGAGCAGTTCTTC.

V and J are TRBV6-4 and TRBJ2-3; 8 bases line up with TRBD2. The germline CDR1 and CDR2 sequences are MRHNA and SNTAGT. V lost 3 bases and J lost 0; bases outside the gene matches: 2. The CDR3 contains 15 residues. The CDR3 region is CASSESGRSTDTQYF. Written as DNA, the CDR3 is TGTGCCAGCAGTGAAAGCGGGAGAAGCACAGATACGCAGTATTTT.

The chain recombines TRBV5-4 with TRBJ2-7, with TRBD1 matching over 8 bases. The CDR3 is 15 amino acids. J gave up 4 bases and V 4 bases, and 10 bases lay outside the gene matches. The germline V gene has CDR1 SGHNT and CDR2 YYREEE (reference sequence). CDR3 protein: CASSPQTGASYEQYF. CDR3 nucleotide sequence: TGTGCCAGCAGCCCTCAGACAGGGGCAAGTTACGAGCAGTACTTC.

This clone was seen a few times. The gene calls are TRBV2 and TRBJ2-5, with a tentative D call TRBD2 (5 bases). Germline-derived CDR1 and CDR2 are SNHLY and FYNNEI. The ends were cut back, 5 bases at V and 5 bases at J, with 12 bases in the middle. The CDR3 extends over 13 amino acids. The CDR3 protein is CASSLLEAETQYF. CDR3 DNA sequence: TGTGCCAGCAGTTTACTAGAGGCGGAGACCCAGTACTTC.

This clone was found many times. The rearrangement links TRBV20-1 to TRBJ1-1; D ambiguous. Trimming took off 3 bases at V and 1 base at J, with 3 bases between the two ends. The CDR3 runs to 11 residues. CDR1 and CDR2 from the germline V gene are DFQATT and SNEGSKA (reference sequence). The CDR3 region is CSARRNTEAFF. The CDR3 region has the DNA TGCAGTGCTAGGAGGAACACTGAAGCTTTCTTT.

On this clone: Additional DNA sequences in this sample encode the identical CDR3. The genes are TRBV19 and TRBJ1-1; D might be TRBD1 (5 bases). CDR1 and CDR2 from the germline V gene are LNHDA and SQIVND (reference sequence). This CDR3 has 15 residues. V lost 1 base, J lost 1 base, and 10 bases lay in between. CDR3 sequence reads: CASSIGPGGNTEAFF. CDR3 DNA: TGTGCCAGTAGTATAGGTCCCGGGGGGAACACTGAAGCTTTCTTT.

The V and J genes are TRBV6-4 and TRBJ1-1; no firm D call. Germline V gene sequence: CDR1 MRHNA, CDR2 SNTAGT. The CDR3 totals 14 residues. Trimming took off 6 bases at V and 3 bases at J, with 14 bases between the two ends. The CDR3 DNA sequence: TGTGCCAGCAGAGCAGAGGGCCGGGACACTGAAGCTTTCTTT. This sequence encodes CASRAEGRDTEAFF.

This clone turned up a few times. This chain uses TRBV30 with TRBJ1-2; a possible D gene is TRBD1 (5 bases). Germline CDR1 and CDR2: GTSNPN and SVGIG (reference sequence). The CDR3 loop spans 13 amino acids. Deletions cut 1 base from V and 2 bases from J, with 8 bases between. CDR3 residues: CAWSAGFNYGYTF. CDR3 in DNA: TGTGCCTGGAGTGCAGGGTTCAACTATGGCTACACCTTC.

This chain joins TRBV7-9 and TRBJ2-7; 8 nucleotides align to TRBD1. Germline V gene lookup returns CDR1 SEHNR and CDR2 FQNEAQ (reference sequence). V was pared by 5 bases and J by 2 bases, with 11 bases of the junction left unmatched. The CDR3 is 16 residues long. The CDR3 loop reads CASSPPQGAATYEQYF. In DNA, the CDR3 is TGTGCCAGCAGCCCCCCCCAGGGGGCAGCTACCTACGAGCAGTACTTC.

The rearrangement joins TRBV18 to TRBJ1-2; 8 positions agree with TRBD1. The ends lost 3 bases at V and 5 bases at J; junction bases unmatched: 5. The CDR3 spans 14 residues. Germline CDR1 KGHSH, CDR2 LQKENI. CDR3 DNA: TGTGCCAGCTCACCCAACAGGGGGATTTATGGCTACACCTTC. Translation: CASSPNRGIYGYTF.

The chain uses TRBV7-7 and TRBJ2-3; TRBD2 might be the D (6 bases). The CDR3 length is 14 residues. Trimming left V 5 bases short and J 2 bases short, with 11 bases between. CDR1 is SSHAT and CDR2 is FNYEAQ in the germline V gene (reference sequence). The DNA of the CDR3 is TGTGCCAGCAGCCCCCGGACTACCACAGATACGCAGTATTTT. Translation gives CASSPRTTTDTQYF.

This clone was seen only a few times. The rearrangement links TRBV19 to TRBJ2-5; 12 nucleotides agree with TRBD1. After removal of 9 bases from V and 6 bases from J, the junction contained 5 bases not matched to a gene. This CDR3 is built from 13 residues. Looked up from germline, CDR1 is LNHDA and CDR2 is SQIVND (reference sequence). CDR3 sequence reads: CASAGTGGQTQYF. The CDR3 DNA sequence: TGTGCCAGCGCCGGGACAGGGGGCCAGACCCAGTACTTC.

The chain employs TRBV19 and TRBJ1-3; D gene ambiguous. V dropped 6 bases and J dropped 2 bases, with 11 bases sitting between them. CDR1 is LNHDA and CDR2 is SQIVND in the germline V gene (reference sequence). CDR3 length: 14 residues. CDR3: CASSPGGPGNTIYF. CDR3 DNA: TGTGCCAGTAGCCCGGGAGGACCTGGAAACACCATATATTTT.

The gene calls are TRBV11-2 and TRBJ2-1; D is uncertain. Trimming pared 0 bases from V and 1 base from J, leaving 4 bases between. The CDR3 is 14 amino acids. Germline CDR1 reads SGHAT; CDR2 reads FQNNGV. In nucleotides, the CDR3 is TGTGCCAGCAGCTTAGAACTATCCTACAATGAGCAGTTCTTC. It encodes CASSLELSYNEQFF. Using reference TRBV11-2 and TRBJ2-1 for the parts outside the CDR3, the full variable domain is EAGVAQSPRYKIIEKRQSVAFWCNPISGHATLYWYQQILGQGPKLLIQFQNNGVVDDSQLPKDRFSAERLKGVDSTLKIQPAKLEDSAVYLCASSLELSYNEQFFGPGTRLTVL.

This clone was picked up a small number of times. The chain joins TRBV11-2 to TRBJ2-7; D gene unclear. The V end lost 1 base, the J end lost 2 bases, and 6 bases lay between the germline ends. The CDR3 is 13 amino acids. The germline V gene encodes CDR1 SGHAT and CDR2 FQNNGV. The CDR3 region is CASSLGLPYEQYF. CDR3 DNA sequence: TGTGCCAGCAGCTTAGGACTGCCCTACGAGCAGTACTTC.

The rearrangement uses TRBV6-6 and TRBJ2-6; D remains ambiguous. The germline CDR1 and CDR2 sequences are MNHNY and SVGAGI (reference sequence). The V end lost 10 bases, the J end lost 0 bases, and 4 bases lay between the germline ends. The CDR3 has 12 amino acids. The CDR3 nucleotides read TGTGCCACCTACTCTGGGGCCAACGTCCTGACTTTC. It is translated as CATYSGANVLTF.

The V and J genes are TRBV5-5 and TRBJ2-7, with 7 bases fitting TRBD1. J was trimmed by 3 bases and V by 7 bases; bases with no gene match: 10. CDR3 size: 14 residues. Germline V CDR1 and CDR2: SGHKS, YYEKEE (reference sequence). In DNA form, the CDR3 reads TGTGCCAGCGCCGGAACAGGGGAAAGCTACGAGCAGTACTTC. Translated: CASAGTGESYEQYF. Complete variable domain (other parts from reference TRBV5-5 and TRBJ2-7): DAGVTQSPTHLIKTRGQQVTLRCSPISGHKSVSWYQQVLGQGPQFIFQYYEKEERGRGNFPDRFSARQFPNYSSELNVNALLLGDSALYLCASAGTGESYEQYFGPGTRLTVT.

This clone has just a few counts. The V and J genes are TRBV6-5 and TRBJ2-2; 11 bases map to TRBD2. Per germline, CDR1 MNHEY and CDR2 SVGAGI. Trimming at V came to 5 bases and at J to 7 bases, leaving 6 bases not matched to a gene. The CDR3 covers 15 residues. CDR3 sequence (DNA): TGTGCCAGCAGTCCCCTGACTAGCGGGAACGGGGAGCTGTTTTTT. It specifies CASSPLTSGNGELFF.

On this clone itself: One junction end disagrees with the germline gene, perhaps due to a read error. The genes are TRBV19 and TRBJ2-7; 11 bases line up with TRBD2. CDR1 is LNHDA, CDR2 SQIVND, per germline (reference sequence). The CDR3 spans 17 residues. The CDR3 DNA is TGTGCCAGTAGTGCACTAGCGGGAGTCTTTCCGTCCTTCGAGCAGTACTTC. Translating it yields CASSALAGVFPSFEQYF.

This clone was counted a few times. The chain employs TRBV2 and TRBJ2-1; no clear D gene. Germline lookup yields CDR1 SNHLY and CDR2 FYNNEI. CDR3 length equals 11 residues. V was pared by 4 bases and J by 7 bases, with 5 bases between. The CDR3 region is CASSGLNEQFF. In DNA form, the CDR3 reads TGTGCCAGCAGTGGGCTGAATGAGCAGTTCTTC.

J is TRBJ2-7 and V is TRBV7-7, with D unclear. The germline gives CDR1 SSHAT, CDR2 FNYEAQ (reference sequence). Deletions cut 5 bases from V and 5 bases from J, with 13 bases between. The CDR3 is made up of 13 amino acids. This chain's CDR3 is CASSPNGLDEQYF. The CDR3 region has the DNA TGTGCCAGCAGCCCAAACGGGTTGGACGAGCAGTACTTC.